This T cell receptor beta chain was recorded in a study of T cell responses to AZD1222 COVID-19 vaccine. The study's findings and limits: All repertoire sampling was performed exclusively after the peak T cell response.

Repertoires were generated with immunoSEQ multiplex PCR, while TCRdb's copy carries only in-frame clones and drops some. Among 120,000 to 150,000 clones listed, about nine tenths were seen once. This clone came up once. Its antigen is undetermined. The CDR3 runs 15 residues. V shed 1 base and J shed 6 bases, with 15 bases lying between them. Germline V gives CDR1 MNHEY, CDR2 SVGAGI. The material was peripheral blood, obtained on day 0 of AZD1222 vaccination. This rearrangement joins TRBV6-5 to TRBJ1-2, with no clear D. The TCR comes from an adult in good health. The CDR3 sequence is CASSYWSGSPDGYTF. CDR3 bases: TGTGCCAGCAGTTACTGGAGTGGCTCTCCAGATGGCTACACCTTC.